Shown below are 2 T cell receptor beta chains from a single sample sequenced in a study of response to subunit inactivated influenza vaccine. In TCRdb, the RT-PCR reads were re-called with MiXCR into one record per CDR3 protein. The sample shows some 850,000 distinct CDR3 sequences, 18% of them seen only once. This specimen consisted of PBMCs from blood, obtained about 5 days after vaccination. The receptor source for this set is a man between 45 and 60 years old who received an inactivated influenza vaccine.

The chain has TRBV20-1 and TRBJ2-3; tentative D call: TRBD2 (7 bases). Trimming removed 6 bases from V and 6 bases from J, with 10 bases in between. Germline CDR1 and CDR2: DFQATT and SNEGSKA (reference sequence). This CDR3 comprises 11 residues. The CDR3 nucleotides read TGCAGTGCAGGGGGGGAGGATACGCAGTATTTT. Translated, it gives CSAGGEDTQYF.

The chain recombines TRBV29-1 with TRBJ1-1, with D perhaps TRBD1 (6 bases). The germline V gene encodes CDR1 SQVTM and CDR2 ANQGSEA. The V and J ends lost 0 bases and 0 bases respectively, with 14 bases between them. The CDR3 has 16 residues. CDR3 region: CSVEDRPGALNTEAFF. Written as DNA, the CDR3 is TGCAGCGTTGAAGATAGACCAGGGGCCTTGAACACTGAAGCTTTCTTT.